These 12 T cell receptor beta chains came from one sample sequenced in a study of cytomegalovirus exposure and HLA in healthy donors. Assay: immunoSEQ multiplex PCR; the TCRdb copy retains only in-frame clones and omits some. Of around 220,000 clones in the sample, 75% to 90% were seen once. What was sequenced was PBMCs. These receptors were taken from a woman aged 30 to 39 in good health and CMV-seropositive.

The CDR3 DNA follows: TGTGCCAGCAGCGTAGATTCGTCTAGCGGGAGGAACCACAATGAGCAGTTCTTC. It translates to CASSVDSSSGRNHNEQFF. The chain uses TRBV9 and TRBJ2-1, with 11 nucleotides matching TRBD2. The CDR3 runs to 18 residues. J gave up 5 bases and V 0 bases, and 10 bases lay outside the gene matches. CDR1 is SGDLS, CDR2 YYNGEE, per germline.

In the case of this clone: One end of the junction fails to match germline, which may point to a read error. The genes are TRBV4-3 and TRBJ2-1; D is ambiguous. The germline CDR1 and CDR2 sequences are LGHNA and YSLEER. This CDR3 is built from 15 residues. Written as DNA, the CDR3 is TGCGCCAGCAGCCAAGCCGACCGACGTCACAACGAGCAGTTCTTC. Amino acid sequence: CASSQADRRHNEQFF.

This chain connects TRBV6-5 to TRBJ1-1, with 8 bases that match TRBD1. The CDR3 consists of 13 residues. The junction had 11 bases not matched to a gene; V was cut back by 7 bases and J by 10 bases. Germline CDR1 reads MNHEY; CDR2 reads SVGAGI. The CDR3 region is CASTHTPTGAAFF. DNA of the CDR3: TGTGCCAGCACCCATACGCCGACAGGGGCAGCTTTCTTT.

The genes are TRBV6-1 and TRBJ1-5; TRBD1 matches at 7 bases. CDR3 length: 13 amino acids. With 8 bases clipped from V and 3 bases from J, the junction kept 4 bases outside the gene matches. Looked up from germline, CDR1 is MNHNS and CDR2 is SASEGT. The CDR3 loop is CASGDSLNQPQHF. CDR3 nucleotides: TGTGCCAGCGGGGACAGCCTCAATCAGCCCCAGCATTTT.

The chain recombines TRBV15 with TRBJ2-5, with 8 nucleotides matching TRBD1. There are 13 residues in the CDR3. Germline trimming cut 5 bases from V and 4 bases from J; bases unmatched to any gene: 3. Looked up from germline, CDR1 is LNHNV and CDR2 is YYDKDF (reference sequence). The CDR3 spells CATSRGQGETQYF. The CDR3 nucleotides are TGTGCCACCAGCCGCGGACAGGGAGAGACCCAGTACTTC.

The chain employs TRBV4-1 and TRBJ1-2; D is possibly TRBD1 (5 bases). Germline values: CDR1 MGHRA, CDR2 YSYEKL. Trimming removed 0 bases at V and 9 bases at J, with 17 bases between. The CDR3 covers 15 residues. In DNA, the CDR3 is TGCGCCAGCAGCCAAGAACCAGGTACAGGTTGGCGCTACACCTTC. Translation gives CASSQEPGTGWRYTF.

This clone was observed a single time. This CDR3 reads CSITGFGGGYTF. The CDR3 DNA is TGCAGCATTACAGGGTTCGGTGGTGGCTACACCTTC. The chain joins TRBV29-1 to TRBJ1-2, with D possibly matching TRBD1 (6 bases). This CDR3 contains 12 residues. Per the germline V gene, CDR1 is SQVTM and CDR2 is ANQGSEA. With 8 bases removed from V and 7 bases from J, the gap between germline ends came to 17 bases.

This chain joins TRBV11-3 and TRBJ1-2; 8 bases match TRBD1. The CDR3 loop spans 16 amino acids. Trimming removed 1 base from V and 2 bases from J; junction bases left unmatched: 6. The V gene's germline CDR1 is SGHNT and CDR2 YENEEA. Here the CDR3 reads CASSLAPWTGNYGYTF. The CDR3 nucleotides are TGTGCCAGCAGCTTAGCCCCTTGGACAGGGAACTATGGCTACACCTTC.

This chain links TRBV27 with TRBJ2-2, with 8 bases lining up with TRBD1. The ends lost 3 bases at V and 1 base at J; junction bases unmatched: 1. This CDR3 comprises 15 residues. Germline V gives CDR1 MNHEY, CDR2 SMNVEV (reference sequence). The CDR3 loop reads CASSFGTGNTGELFF. The DNA of the CDR3 is TGTGCCAGCAGTTTCGGGACAGGGAACACCGGGGAGCTGTTTTTT.

This clone has just a few counts. The V and J genes are TRBV9 and TRBJ2-2, with TRBD2 as a possible D gene (6 bases). There are 15 residues in the CDR3. V dropped 1 base and J dropped 5 bases, with 12 bases sitting between them. Germline values: CDR1 SGDLS, CDR2 YYNGEE. The CDR3 DNA reads TGTGCCAGCAGCGTACTAGCGAAAGGGACCGGGGAGCTGTTTTTT. It specifies CASSVLAKGTGELFF.

The rearrangement links TRBV5-1 to TRBJ1-2; the D is unclear. V dropped 5 bases and J dropped 0 bases, with 8 bases sitting between them. This CDR3 spans 13 amino acids. Germline CDR1 reads SGHRS; CDR2 reads YFSETQ. The CDR3: CASREQTNYGYTF. For the CDR3, the DNA is TGCGCCAGCAGAGAACAGACTAACTATGGCTACACCTTC.

J is TRBJ1-5 and V is TRBV10-3; D call uncertain. CDR1 and CDR2 from the germline V gene are ENHRY and SYGVKD. CDR3 length equals 13 residues. The ends were cut back, 4 bases at V and 1 base at J, with 5 bases in the middle. CDR3 sequence reads: CAISVGSNQPQHF. In DNA form, the CDR3 reads TGTGCCATCAGTGTAGGGAGCAATCAGCCCCAGCATTTT.